This TCR beta chain was recorded in a study of tumor-infiltrating lymphocytes in oesophageal squamous cell carcinoma. TCRdb used MiXCR to reprocess the PCR reads, holding one entry per CDR3 protein. The sample comprises nearly 20,000 distinct CDR3 sequences, around 40% of which are singletons, and almost 7% rests with the top ten. The CDR3 is made up of 13 amino acids. Trimming left V 6 bases short and J 0 bases short, with 3 bases between. The source of this sequence is a male donor with esophageal squamous cell carcinoma. The sample taken for sequencing was blood. The rearrangement uses TRBV12-3 or TRBV12-4 and TRBJ2-6; D gene ambiguous. The CDR3 is CASRDSGANVLTF. In DNA, the CDR3 is TGTGCCAGCAGGGACTCTGGGGCCAACGTCCTGACTTTC.